This TCR beta chain was captured in a study of T cell changes during pregnancy in multiple sclerosis. This clone was picked up one time. Assay used: immunoSEQ multiplex PCR; TCRdb lists only in-frame clones, some missing. This sample carries 90,000 to 95,000 clones, around 93% of them seen once, and the ten largest clones take around 1%. This CDR3 spans 14 amino acids. The germline V gene encodes CDR1 MDHEN and CDR2 SYDVKM. V dropped 6 bases and J dropped 2 bases, with 11 bases sitting between them. The origin of this receptor is a female donor with multiple sclerosis, enrolled in a pregnancy study. The chain carries TRBV28 and TRBJ1-5, with D hard to call. The sequences come from peripheral blood, collected before pregnancy. The CDR3 coding sequence is TGTGCCAGCAGCGTACCTTTAGGCAATCAGCCCCAGCATTTT. Amino acids: CASSVPLGNQPQHF.